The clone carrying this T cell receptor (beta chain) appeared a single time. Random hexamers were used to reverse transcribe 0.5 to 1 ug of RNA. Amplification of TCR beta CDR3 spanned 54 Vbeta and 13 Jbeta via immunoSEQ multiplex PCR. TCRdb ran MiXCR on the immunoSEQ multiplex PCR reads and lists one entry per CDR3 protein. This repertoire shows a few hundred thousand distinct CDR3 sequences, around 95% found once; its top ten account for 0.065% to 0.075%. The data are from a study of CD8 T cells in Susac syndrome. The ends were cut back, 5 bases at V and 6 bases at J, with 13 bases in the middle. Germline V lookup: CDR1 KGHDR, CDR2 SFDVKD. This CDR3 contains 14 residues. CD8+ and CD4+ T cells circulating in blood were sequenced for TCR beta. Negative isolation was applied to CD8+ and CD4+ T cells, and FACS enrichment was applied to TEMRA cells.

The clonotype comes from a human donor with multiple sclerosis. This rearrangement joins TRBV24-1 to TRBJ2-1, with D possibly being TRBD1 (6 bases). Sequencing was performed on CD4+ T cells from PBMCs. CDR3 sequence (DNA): TGTGCCACCAGTGGGAGACAGGCTATCAATGAGCAGTTCTTC. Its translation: CATSGRQAINEQFF.